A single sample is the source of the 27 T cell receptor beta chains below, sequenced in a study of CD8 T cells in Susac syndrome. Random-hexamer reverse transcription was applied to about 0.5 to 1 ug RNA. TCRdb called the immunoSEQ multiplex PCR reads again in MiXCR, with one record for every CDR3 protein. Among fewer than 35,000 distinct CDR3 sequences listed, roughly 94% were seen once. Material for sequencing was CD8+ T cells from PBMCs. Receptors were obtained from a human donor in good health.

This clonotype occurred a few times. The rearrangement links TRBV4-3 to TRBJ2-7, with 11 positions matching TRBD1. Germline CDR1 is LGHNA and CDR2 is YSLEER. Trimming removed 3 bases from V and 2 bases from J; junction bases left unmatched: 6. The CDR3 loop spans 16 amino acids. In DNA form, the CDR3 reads TGCGCCAGCAGCCAGAGACCGGGACAGGGGGCCTACGAGCAGTACTTC. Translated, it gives CASSQRPGQGAYEQYF.

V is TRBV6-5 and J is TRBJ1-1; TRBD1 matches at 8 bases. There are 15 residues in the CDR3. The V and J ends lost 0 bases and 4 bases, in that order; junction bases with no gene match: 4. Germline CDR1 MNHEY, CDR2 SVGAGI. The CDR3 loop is CASSYSKQGATEAFF. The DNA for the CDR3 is TGTGCCAGCAGTTACTCGAAGCAGGGGGCCACTGAAGCTTTCTTT.

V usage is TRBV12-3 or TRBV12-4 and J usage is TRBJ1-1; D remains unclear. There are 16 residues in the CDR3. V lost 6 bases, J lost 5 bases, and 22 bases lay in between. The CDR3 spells CASSSLVANEQTEAFF. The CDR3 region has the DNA TGTGCCAGCAGCTCCCTTGTGGCTAACGAACAAACTGAAGCTTTCTTT.

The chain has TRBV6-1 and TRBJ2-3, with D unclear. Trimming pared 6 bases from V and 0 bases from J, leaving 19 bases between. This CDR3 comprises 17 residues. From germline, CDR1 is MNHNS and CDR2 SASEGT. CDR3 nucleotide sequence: TGTGCCAGCAGCCGCCACCGGGCGCGCATTAGCACAGATACGCAGTATTTT. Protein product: CASSRHRARISTDTQYF.

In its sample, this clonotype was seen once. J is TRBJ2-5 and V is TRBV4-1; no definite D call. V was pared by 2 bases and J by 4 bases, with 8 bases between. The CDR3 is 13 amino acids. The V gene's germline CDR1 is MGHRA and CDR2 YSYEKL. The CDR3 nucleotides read TGCGCCAGCAGCCAAATGGCTCTAGAGACCCAGTACTTC. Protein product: CASSQMALETQYF.

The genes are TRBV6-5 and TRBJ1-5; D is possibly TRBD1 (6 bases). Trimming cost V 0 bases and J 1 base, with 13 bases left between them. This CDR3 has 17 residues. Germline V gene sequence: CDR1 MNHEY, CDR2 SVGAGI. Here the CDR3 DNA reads TGTGCCAGCAGTTACTCGGCCGGGGGCAGAAGCAATCAGCCCCAGCATTTT. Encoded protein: CASSYSAGGRSNQPQHF.

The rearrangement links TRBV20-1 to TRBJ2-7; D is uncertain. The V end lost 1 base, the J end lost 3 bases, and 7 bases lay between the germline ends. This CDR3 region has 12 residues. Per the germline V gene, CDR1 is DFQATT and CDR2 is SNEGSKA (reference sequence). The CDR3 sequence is CSARGSFYEQYF. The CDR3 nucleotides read TGCAGTGCTAGAGGGTCTTTCTACGAGCAGTACTTC.

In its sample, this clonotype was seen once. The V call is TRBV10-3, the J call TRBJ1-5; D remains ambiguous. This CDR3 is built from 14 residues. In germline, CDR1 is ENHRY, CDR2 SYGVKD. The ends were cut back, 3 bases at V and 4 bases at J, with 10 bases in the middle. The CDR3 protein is CAISEVTLNQPQHF. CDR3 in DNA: TGTGCCATCAGTGAAGTGACACTAAATCAGCCCCAGCATTTT.

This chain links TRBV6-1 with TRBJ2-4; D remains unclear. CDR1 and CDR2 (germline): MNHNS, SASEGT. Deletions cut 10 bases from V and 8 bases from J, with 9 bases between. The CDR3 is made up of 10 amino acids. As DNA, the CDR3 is TGTGCCACCCATCCGGACATTCAGTACTTC. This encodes CATHPDIQYF.

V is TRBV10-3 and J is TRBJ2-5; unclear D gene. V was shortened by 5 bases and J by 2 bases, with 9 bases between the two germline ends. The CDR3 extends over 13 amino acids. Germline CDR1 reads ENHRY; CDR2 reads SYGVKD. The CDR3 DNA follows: TGTGCCATCAGTCCCCCCGCGCAAGAGACCCAGTACTTC. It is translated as CAISPPAQETQYF.

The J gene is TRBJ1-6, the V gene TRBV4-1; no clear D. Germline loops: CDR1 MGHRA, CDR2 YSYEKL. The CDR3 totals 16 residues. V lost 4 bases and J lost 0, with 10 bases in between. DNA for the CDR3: TGCGCCAGCAGCCCAGACCCGAGCTCCTATAATTCACCCCTCCACTTT. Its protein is CASSPDPSSYNSPLHF.

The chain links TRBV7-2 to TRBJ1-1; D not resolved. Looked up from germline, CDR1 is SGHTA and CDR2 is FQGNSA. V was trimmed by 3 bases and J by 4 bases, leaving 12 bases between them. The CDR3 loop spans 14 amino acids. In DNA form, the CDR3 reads TGTGCCAGCAGCTTGGACGGACGGAGCACTGAAGCTTTCTTT. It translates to CASSLDGRSTEAFF.

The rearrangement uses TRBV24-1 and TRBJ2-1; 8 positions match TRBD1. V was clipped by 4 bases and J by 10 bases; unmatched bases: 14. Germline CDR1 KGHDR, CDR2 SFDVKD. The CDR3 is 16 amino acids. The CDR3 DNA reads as TGTGCCACCAGTGACACCTCAGGGGGCCGTAACGGGGAGCAGTTCTTC. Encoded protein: CATSDTSGGRNGEQFF.

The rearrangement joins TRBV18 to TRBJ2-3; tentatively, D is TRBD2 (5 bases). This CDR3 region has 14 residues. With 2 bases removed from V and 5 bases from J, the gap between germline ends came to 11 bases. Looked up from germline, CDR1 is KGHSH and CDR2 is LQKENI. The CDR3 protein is CASSPVGREDTQYF. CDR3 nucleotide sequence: TGTGCCAGCTCACCAGTGGGGAGAGAAGATACGCAGTATTTT. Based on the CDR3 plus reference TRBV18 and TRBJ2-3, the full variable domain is NAGVMQNPRHLVRRRGQEARLRCSPMKGHSHVYWYRQLPEEGLKFMVYLQKENIIDESGMPKERFSAEFPKEGPSILRIQQVVRGDSAAYFCASSPVGREDTQYFGPGTRLTVL.

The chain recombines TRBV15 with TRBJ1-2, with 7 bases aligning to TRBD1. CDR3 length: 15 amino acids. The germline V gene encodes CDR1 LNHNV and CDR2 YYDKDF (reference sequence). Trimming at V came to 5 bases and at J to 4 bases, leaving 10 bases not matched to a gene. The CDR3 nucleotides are TGTGCCACCAGCCGTGTAAGACAGGGAGTCTATGGCTACACCTTC. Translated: CATSRVRQGVYGYTF.

DNA of the CDR3: TGTGCCATCAGCCCCGGGGGGAGCGGGGGTACAGATACGCAGTATTTT. Translating it yields CAISPGGSGGTDTQYF. The chain couples TRBV10-3 to TRBJ2-3; TRBD2 aligns across 8 bases. The germline V gene has CDR1 ENHRY and CDR2 SYGVKD. CDR3 length equals 16 residues. V dropped 6 bases and J dropped 3; count of bases not matched to a gene: 11.

The chain's CDR3 is CASSPKPPKRAGPDTGELFF. CDR3 nucleotides: TGTGCCAGCAGCCCCAAACCACCTAAAAGGGCAGGGCCGGACACCGGGGAGCTGTTTTTT. The chain uses TRBV7-6 and TRBJ2-2, with D possibly TRBD1 on 5 matching bases. The CDR3 consists of 20 residues. Germline CDR1 reads SGHVS; CDR2 reads FNYEAQ. V lost 5 bases and J lost 3, with 28 bases in between.

The CDR3 sequence: CASSPEGNLLTDTQYF. The CDR3 bases are TGTGCCAGCAGCCCCGAGGGGAACCTCCTCACAGATACGCAGTATTTT. The genes are TRBV9 and TRBJ2-3, with D perhaps TRBD1 or TRBD2 (5 bases each). Between the trimmed V and J ends, which lost 4 bases and 2 bases, there was a span of 17 bases. CDR1 is SGDLS, CDR2 YYNGEE, per germline. The CDR3 has 16 amino acids.

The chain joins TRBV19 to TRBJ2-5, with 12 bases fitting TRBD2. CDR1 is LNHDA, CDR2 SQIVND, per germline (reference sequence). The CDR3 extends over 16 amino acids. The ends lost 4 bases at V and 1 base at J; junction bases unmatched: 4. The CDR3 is CASSTQLAGGQETQYF. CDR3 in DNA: TGTGCCAGTAGTACTCAACTAGCGGGGGGCCAAGAGACCCAGTACTTC.

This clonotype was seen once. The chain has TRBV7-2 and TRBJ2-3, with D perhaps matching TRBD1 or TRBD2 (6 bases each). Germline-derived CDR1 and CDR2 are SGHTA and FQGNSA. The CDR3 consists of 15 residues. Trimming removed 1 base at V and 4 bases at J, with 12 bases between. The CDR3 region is CASSLEGGTADTQYF. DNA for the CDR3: TGTGCCAGCAGCTTAGAGGGGGGCACCGCAGATACGCAGTATTTT.

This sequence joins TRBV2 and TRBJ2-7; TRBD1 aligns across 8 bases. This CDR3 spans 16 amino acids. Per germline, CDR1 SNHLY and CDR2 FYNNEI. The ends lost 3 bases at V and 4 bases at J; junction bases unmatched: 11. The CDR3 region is CASSDSPWTGSYEQYF. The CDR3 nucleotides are TGTGCCAGCAGTGACTCACCTTGGACAGGGAGTTACGAGCAGTACTTC.

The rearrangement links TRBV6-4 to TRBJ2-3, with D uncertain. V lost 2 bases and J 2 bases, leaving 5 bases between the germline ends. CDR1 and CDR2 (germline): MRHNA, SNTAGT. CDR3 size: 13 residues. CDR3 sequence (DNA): TGTGCCAGCAGTGACAAGGACACAGATACGCAGTATTTT. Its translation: CASSDKDTDTQYF.

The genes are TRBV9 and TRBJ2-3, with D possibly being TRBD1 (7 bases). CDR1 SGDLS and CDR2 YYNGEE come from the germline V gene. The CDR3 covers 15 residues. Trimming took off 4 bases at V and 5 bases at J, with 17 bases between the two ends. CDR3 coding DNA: TGTGCCAGCAGCACAGGGGACTTTCCCGGAGATACGCAGTATTTT. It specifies CASSTGDFPGDTQYF.

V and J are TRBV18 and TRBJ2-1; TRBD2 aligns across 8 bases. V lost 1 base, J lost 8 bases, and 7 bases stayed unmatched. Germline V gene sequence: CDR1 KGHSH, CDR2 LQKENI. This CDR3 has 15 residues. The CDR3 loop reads CASSPQNGGAYEQFF. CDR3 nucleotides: TGTGCCAGCTCACCACAAAACGGGGGGGCCTATGAGCAGTTCTTC.

The CDR3 coding sequence is TGCAGCGTAGAGGGAGATCAAGAGACCCAGTACTTC. Its translation is CSVEGDQETQYF. The rearrangement uses TRBV29-1 and TRBJ2-5; possible D gene TRBD2, 5 bases. V lost 6 bases, J lost 2 bases, and 10 bases lay in between. The CDR3 totals 12 residues. CDR1 and CDR2 (germline): SQVTM, ANQGSEA.

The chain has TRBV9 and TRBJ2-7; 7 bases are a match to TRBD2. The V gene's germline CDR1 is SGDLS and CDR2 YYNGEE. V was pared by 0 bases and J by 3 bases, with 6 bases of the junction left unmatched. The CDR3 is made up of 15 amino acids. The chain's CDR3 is CASSVGGGGLYEQYF. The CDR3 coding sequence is TGTGCCAGCAGCGTAGGGGGCGGGGGACTCTACGAGCAGTACTTC.

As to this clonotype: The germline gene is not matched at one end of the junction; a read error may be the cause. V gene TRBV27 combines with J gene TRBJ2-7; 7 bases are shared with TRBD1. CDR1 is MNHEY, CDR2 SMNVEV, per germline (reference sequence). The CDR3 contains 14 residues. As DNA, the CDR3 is TGTGCCAGCAGTTTGCCGGACAGGTTAAGCGAGCGGTACTTC. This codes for CASSLPDRLSERYF.